One and the same sample provided the 5 T cell receptor beta chains below, sequenced in a study of cytotoxic CD8 clonotypes in ibrutinib-treated CLL. Data came from immunoSEQ multiplex PCR; TCRdb stores just in-frame clones and leaves some out. The sample records approximately 57,000 clones, around 55% being singletons. The sample consisted of PBMCs, taken after 24 months of ibrutinib treatment. These receptor sequences come from a human donor with chronic lymphocytic leukemia.

The V call is TRBV18, the J call TRBJ1-2; D may be TRBD1 (5 bases). Trimming left V 6 bases short and J 2 bases short, with 16 bases between. This CDR3 has 15 residues. The V gene's germline CDR1 is KGHSH and CDR2 LQKENI. CDR3 residues: CASSTMVTANYGYTF. In DNA, the CDR3 is TGTGCCAGCTCTACCATGGTGACAGCGAACTATGGCTACACCTTC.

The CDR3 is CASTARGGQPQHF. The CDR3 DNA reads TGTGCCAGCACCGCGAGGGGGGGTCAGCCCCAGCATTTT. This chain connects TRBV27 to TRBJ1-5, with a tentative D call TRBD1 (6 bases). Germline CDR1 MNHEY, CDR2 SMNVEV (reference sequence). Between the trimmed V and J ends, which lost 7 bases and 6 bases, there was a span of 13 bases. The CDR3 is 13 amino acids.

CDR3 sequence reads: CASSLGAANSPLHF. The CDR3, as DNA: TGCGCCAGCAGCTTGGGGGCAGCAAATTCACCCCTCCACTTT. V gene TRBV5-1 combines with J gene TRBJ1-6; no firm D call. CDR1 and CDR2 (germline): SGHRS, YFSETQ. The CDR3 covers 14 residues. V dropped 0 bases and J dropped 7 bases, with 8 bases sitting between them.

The chain is built from TRBV6-1 and TRBJ2-3; D tentatively reads TRBD1 or TRBD2 (7 bases each). V was clipped by 7 bases and J by 5 bases, with 13 bases between them. This CDR3 region has 13 residues. CDR1 and CDR2 from the germline V gene are MNHNS and SASEGT. The chain's CDR3 is CASTRGGRDTQYF. Here the CDR3 DNA reads TGTGCCAGCACCAGGGGGGGGCGAGATACGCAGTATTTT.

This clone was detected ten times or more. This chain connects TRBV5-6 to TRBJ1-6; D is unclear. CDR1 SGHDT and CDR2 YYEEEE come from the germline V gene. V was trimmed by 5 bases and J by 7 bases, leaving 7 bases between them. The CDR3 has 12 amino acids. This CDR3 is CASRGRNSPLHF. For the CDR3, the DNA is TGTGCCAGCAGGGGCAGGAATTCACCCCTCCACTTT.